This entry features one T cell receptor beta chain sequence. This clonotype occurred many times. Its antigen specificity is not known. No base-level quality is on record; no much larger clone is a single base apart. The sample originates from a study of T cell repertoires in cytomegalovirus infection (dated by TCRdb to the late 2010s). Regarding the study in general: Donor HLA type was relevant to the analysis, as public TCR beta signatures indicated carriage of CMV infection together with the matching HLA type. The paper's findings and limits, for the study overall: In both this cohort and an independent cohort of a few hundred donors, the cumulative frequency of public TCR beta family members distinguished carriers of CMV infection plus the relevant HLA type. The ex vivo response was dominated by HLA-C-restricted CMV-specific TCR beta clonotypes, which also provided the single most frequent clonotype in two of eight donors.

The instrument given in TCRdb is Illumina HiSeq 1500. TCRdb reprocessed the public reads (quality trimming at Q25 with fastp, clone calling with MiXCR) and kept in-frame beta chains. Entries that share a CDR3 protein sequence are merged under the most common genes and DNA. The sample table holds 500,000 to 600,000 distinct CDR3 sequences, of which approximately 15% were seen once. The top ten clones comprise approximately 24% of the sample. The CDR3 measures 20 amino acids from cysteine to phenylalanine. Just the 60-base CDR3 DNA is kept, in frame starting at base 1. The V and J ends are trimmed by 3 bases and 4 bases, leaving 26 bases between them. Looking up the germline V gene yields CDR1 SGHDT and CDR2 YYEEEE.

This TCR was sampled from a human donor in good health (CMV status not recorded). Some clones in this sample may be carry-over from other donors' samples. The sequence joins TRBV5-6 to TRBJ2-6, with TRBD1 as a weak D call on 7 bases. What was sequenced was CD8+ T cells from PBMCs. The DNA sequence is TGTGCCAGCAGCTGGGGCACAGGGGACTCGGCCTCGGGAGGGGCCAACGTCCTGACTTTC. Its protein reads: CASSWGTGDSASGGANVLTF.